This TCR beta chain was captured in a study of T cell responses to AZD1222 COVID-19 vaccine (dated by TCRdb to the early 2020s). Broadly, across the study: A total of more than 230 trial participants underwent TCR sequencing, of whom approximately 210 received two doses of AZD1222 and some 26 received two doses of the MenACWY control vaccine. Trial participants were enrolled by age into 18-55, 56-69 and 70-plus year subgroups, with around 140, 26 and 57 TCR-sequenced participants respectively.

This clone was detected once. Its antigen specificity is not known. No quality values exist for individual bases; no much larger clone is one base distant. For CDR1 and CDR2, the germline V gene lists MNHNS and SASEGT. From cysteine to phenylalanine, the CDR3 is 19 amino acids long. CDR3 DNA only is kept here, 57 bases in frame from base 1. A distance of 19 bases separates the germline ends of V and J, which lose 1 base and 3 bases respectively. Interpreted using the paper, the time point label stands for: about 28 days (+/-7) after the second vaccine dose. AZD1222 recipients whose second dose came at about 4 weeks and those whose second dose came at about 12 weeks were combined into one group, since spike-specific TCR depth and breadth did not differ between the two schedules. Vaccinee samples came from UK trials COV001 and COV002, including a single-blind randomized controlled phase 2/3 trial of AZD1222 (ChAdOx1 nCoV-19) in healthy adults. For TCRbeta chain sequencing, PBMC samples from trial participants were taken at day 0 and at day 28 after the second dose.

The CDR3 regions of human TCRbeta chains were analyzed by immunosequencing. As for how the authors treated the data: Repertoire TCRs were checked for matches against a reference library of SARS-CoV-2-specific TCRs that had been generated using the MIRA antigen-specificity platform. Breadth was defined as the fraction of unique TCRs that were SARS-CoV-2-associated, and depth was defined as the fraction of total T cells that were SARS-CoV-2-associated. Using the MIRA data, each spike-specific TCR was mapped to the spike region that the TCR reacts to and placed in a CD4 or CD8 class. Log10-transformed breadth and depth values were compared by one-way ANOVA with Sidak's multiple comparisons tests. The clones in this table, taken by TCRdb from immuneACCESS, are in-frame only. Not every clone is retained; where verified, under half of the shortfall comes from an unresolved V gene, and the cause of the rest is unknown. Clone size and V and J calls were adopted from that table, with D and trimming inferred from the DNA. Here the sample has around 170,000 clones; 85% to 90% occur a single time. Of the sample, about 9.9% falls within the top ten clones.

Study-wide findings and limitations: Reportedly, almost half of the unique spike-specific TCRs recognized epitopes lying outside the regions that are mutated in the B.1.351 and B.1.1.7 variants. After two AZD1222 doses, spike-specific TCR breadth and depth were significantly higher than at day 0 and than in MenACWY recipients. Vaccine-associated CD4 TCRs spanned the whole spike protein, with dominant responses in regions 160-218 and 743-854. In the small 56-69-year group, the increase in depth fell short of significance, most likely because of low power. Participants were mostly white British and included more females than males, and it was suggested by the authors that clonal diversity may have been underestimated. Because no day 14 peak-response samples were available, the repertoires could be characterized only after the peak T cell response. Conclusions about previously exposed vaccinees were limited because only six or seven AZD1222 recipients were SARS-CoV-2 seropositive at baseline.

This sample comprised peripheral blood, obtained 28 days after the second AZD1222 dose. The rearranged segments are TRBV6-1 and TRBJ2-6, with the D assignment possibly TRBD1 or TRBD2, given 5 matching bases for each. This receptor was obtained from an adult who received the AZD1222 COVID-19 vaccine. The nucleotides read TGTGCCAGCAGTGAAGTTACCGGGACGGTCTTAAGTGGGGCCAACGTCCTGACTTTC. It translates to CASSEVTGTVLSGANVLTF.